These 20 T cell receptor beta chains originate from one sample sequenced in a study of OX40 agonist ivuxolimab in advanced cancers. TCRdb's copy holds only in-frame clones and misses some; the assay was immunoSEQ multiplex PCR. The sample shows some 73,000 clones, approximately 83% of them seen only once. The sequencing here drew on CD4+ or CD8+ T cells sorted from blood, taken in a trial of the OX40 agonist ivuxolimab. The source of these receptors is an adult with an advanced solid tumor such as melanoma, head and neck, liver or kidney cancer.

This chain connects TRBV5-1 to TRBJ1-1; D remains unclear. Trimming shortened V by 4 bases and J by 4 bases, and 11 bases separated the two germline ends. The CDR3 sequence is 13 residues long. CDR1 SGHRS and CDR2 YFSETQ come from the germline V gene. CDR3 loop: CASSDSGVTEAFF. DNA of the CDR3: TGCGCCAGCAGCGACTCCGGGGTCACTGAAGCTTTCTTT.

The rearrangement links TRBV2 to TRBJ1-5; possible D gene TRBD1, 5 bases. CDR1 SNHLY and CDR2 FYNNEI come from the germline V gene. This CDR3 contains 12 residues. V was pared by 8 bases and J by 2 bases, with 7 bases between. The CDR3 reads CASGRGNQPQHF. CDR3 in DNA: TGTGCCAGCGGCAGGGGCAATCAGCCCCAGCATTTT.

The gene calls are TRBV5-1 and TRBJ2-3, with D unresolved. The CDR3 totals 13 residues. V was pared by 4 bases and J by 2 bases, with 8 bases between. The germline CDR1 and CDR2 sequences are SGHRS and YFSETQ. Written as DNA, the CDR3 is TGCGCCAGCAGCCAGGCTGACACAGATACGCAGTATTTT. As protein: CASSQADTDTQYF.

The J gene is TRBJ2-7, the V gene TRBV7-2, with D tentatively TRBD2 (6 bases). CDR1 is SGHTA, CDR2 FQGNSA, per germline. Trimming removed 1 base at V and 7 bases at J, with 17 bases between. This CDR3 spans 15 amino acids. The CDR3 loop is CASSLGRGAFGEQYF. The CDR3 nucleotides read TGTGCCAGCAGCTTAGGGCGGGGCGCATTCGGGGAGCAGTACTTC.

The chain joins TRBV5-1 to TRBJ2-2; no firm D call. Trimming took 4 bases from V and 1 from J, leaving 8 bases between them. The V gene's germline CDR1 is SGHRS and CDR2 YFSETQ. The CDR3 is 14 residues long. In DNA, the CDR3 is TGCGCCAGCAGCGAACGTCTGAACACCGGGGAGCTGTTTTTT. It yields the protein CASSERLNTGELFF.

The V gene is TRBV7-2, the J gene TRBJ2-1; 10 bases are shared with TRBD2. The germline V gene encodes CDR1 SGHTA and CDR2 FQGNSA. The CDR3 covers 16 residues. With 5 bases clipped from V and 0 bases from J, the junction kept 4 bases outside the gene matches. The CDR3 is CASSQRLAGSYNEQFF. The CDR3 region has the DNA TGTGCCAGCAGCCAACGACTAGCGGGCTCCTACAATGAGCAGTTCTTC. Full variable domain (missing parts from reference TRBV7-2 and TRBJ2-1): GAGVSQSPSNKVTEKGKDVELRCDPISGHTALYWYRQSLGQGLEFLIYFQGNSAPDKSGLPSDRFSAERTGGSVSTLTIQRTQQEDSAVYLCASSQRLAGSYNEQFFGPGTRLTVL.

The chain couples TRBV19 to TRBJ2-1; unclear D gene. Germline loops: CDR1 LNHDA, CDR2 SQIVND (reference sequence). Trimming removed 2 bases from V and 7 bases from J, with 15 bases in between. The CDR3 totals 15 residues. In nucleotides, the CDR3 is TGTGCCAGTAGTATATCCAGCGCGATCTTAAATGAGCAGTTCTTC. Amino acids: CASSISSAILNEQFF.

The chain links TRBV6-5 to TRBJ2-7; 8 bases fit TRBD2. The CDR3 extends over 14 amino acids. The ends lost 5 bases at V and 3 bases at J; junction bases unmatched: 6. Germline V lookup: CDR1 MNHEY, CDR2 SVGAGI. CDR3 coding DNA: TGTGCCAGCAGTCCCGGACTAGCTCTCTACGAGCAGTACTTC. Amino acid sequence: CASSPGLALYEQYF.

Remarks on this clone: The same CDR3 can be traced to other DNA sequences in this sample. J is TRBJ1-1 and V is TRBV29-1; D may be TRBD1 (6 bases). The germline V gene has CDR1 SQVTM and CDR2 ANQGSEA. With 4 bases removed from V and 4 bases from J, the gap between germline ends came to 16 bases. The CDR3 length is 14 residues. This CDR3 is CSVGGLGEATEAFF. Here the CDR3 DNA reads TGCAGCGTTGGGGGGCTGGGGGAGGCCACTGAAGCTTTCTTT.

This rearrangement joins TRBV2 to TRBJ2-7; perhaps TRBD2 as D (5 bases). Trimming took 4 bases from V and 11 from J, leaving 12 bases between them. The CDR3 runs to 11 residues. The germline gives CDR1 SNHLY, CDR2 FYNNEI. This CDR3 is CASSVAGVKYF. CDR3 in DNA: TGTGCCAGCAGTGTCGCCGGGGTGAAGTACTTC.

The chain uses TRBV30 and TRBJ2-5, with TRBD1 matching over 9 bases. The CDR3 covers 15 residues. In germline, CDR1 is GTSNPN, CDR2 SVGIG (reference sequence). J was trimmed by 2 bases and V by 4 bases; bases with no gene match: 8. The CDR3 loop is CAWTQGQGSQETQYF. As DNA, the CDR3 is TGTGCCTGGACCCAAGGACAGGGGAGTCAAGAGACCCAGTACTTC.

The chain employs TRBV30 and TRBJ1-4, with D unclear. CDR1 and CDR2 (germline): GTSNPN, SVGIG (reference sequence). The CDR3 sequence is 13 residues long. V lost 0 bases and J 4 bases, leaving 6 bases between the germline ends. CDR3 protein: CAWSVRLNEKLFF. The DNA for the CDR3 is TGTGCCTGGAGTGTACGCCTTAATGAAAAACTGTTTTTT.

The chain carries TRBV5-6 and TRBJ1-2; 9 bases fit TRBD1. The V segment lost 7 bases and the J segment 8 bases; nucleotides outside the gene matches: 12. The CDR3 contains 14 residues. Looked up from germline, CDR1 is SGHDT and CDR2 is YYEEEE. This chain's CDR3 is CASFPQGALGGYTF. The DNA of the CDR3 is TGTGCCAGCTTTCCACAGGGGGCCCTGGGCGGCTACACCTTC.

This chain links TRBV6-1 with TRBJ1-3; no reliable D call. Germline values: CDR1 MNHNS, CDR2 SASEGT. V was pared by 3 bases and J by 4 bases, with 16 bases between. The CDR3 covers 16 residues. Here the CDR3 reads CASSDPLSRIGNTIYF. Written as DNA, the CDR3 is TGTGCCAGCAGTGACCCCTTGTCAAGAATAGGAAACACCATATATTTT.

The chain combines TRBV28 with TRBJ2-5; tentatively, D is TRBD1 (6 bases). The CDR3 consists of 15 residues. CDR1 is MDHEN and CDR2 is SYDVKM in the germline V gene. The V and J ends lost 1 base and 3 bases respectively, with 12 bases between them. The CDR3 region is CASSLFRGKEETQYF. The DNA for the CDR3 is TGTGCCAGCAGTTTATTCAGGGGCAAGGAAGAGACCCAGTACTTC. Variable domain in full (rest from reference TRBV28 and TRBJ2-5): DVKVTQSSRYLVKRTGEKVFLECVQDMDHENMFWYRQDPGLGLRLIYFSYDVKMKEKGDIPEGYSVSREKKERFSLILESASTNQTSMYLCASSLFRGKEETQYFGPGTRLLVL.

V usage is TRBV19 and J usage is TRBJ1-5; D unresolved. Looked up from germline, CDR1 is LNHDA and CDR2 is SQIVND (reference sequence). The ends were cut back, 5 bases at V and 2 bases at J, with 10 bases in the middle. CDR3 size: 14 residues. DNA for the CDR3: TGTGCCAGTAGTCCACGGAGTGGCAATCAGCCCCAGCATTTT. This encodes CASSPRSGNQPQHF.

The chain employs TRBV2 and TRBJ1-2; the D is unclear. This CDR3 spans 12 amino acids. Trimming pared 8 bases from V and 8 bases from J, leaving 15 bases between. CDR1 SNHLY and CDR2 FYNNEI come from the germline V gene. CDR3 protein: CASLESVGGYTF. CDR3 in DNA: TGTGCCAGCTTGGAATCGGTGGGGGGCTACACCTTC.

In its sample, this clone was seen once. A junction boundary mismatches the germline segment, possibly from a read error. The CDR3 bases are TGTGCCAGCAGCCTAGCCTTGACAGGGGCGCTCTACGAGCAGTACTTC. It translates to CASSLALTGALYEQYF. The genes are TRBV7-9 and TRBJ2-7, with TRBD1 matching 8 bases. There are 16 residues in the CDR3. Germline assignment: CDR1 SEHNR and CDR2 FQNEAQ (reference sequence). The whole variable domain, filled in from reference TRBV7-9 and TRBJ2-7, reads DTGVSQNPRHKITKRGQNVTFRCDPISEHNRLYWYRQTLGQGPEFLTYFQNEAQLEKSRLLSDRFSAERPKGSFSTLEIQRTEQGDSAMYLCASSLALTGALYEQYFGPGTRLTVT.

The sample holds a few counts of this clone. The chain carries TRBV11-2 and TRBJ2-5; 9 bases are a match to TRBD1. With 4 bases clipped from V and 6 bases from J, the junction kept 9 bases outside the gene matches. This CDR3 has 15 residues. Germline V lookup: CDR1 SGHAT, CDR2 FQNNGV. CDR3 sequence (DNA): TGTGCCAGCAGCTCCCGGGACAGGGAGGCGAAGACCCAGTACTTC. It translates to CASSSRDREAKTQYF.

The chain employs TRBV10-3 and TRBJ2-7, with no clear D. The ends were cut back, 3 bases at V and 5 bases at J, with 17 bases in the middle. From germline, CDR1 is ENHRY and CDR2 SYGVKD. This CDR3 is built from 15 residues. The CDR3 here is CAISEGPLGFNEQYF. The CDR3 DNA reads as TGTGCCATCAGTGAAGGTCCGCTAGGTTTCAACGAGCAGTACTTC.